This T cell receptor beta chain was identified during a study of monozygotic twins with inflammatory bowel disease. TCRdb re-analyzed the 5' RACE reads; it lists each CDR3 protein once, without DNA. The sample has more than 300,000 distinct CDR3 sequences; the top ten hold about 2.5%. The germline CDR1 and CDR2 sequences are DFQATT and SNEGSKA (reference sequence). The CDR3 spans 14 residues. Sequencing input: blood. The chain has TRBV20-1 and TRBJ1-2; TCRdb indicates TRBD1, and absent DNA this call remains unverified. This TCR was recovered from a human donor with ulcerative colitis or Crohn's disease, or a healthy co-twin of an affected twin (not recorded which). CDR3 loop: CSARDTAPLYGYTF.